The 20 T cell receptor beta chains in this list originate from one sample, sequenced in a study of OX40 agonist ivuxolimab in advanced cancers. Sequencing was performed with immunoSEQ multiplex PCR; in TCRdb, only in-frame clones are kept and a portion is missing. Of nearly 110,000 clones in the sample, approximately 90% are singletons; the top ten hold around 1.2%. Sequencing was performed on CD4+ or CD8+ T cells sorted from blood, taken in a trial of the OX40 agonist ivuxolimab. The receptors were gathered from an adult with an advanced solid tumor such as melanoma, head and neck, liver or kidney cancer.

The chain joins TRBV4-2 to TRBJ2-5; 8 bases map to TRBD2. In germline, CDR1 is LGHNA, CDR2 YNFKEQ. Germline trimming cut 4 bases from V and 5 bases from J; bases unmatched to any gene: 9. The CDR3 length is 15 residues. CDR3 residues: CASSREVAGWETQYF. The CDR3 nucleotides read TGTGCCAGCAGCCGGGAAGTAGCGGGGTGGGAGACCCAGTACTTC.

This sequence joins TRBV19 and TRBJ2-1; D unclear. V lost 0 bases to trimming and J lost 7 bases, with 13 bases between them. CDR3 length: 15 amino acids. Germline loops: CDR1 LNHDA, CDR2 SQIVND (reference sequence). This CDR3 is CASSIDLWLANEQFF. Written as DNA, the CDR3 is TGTGCCAGTAGTATAGATTTGTGGTTGGCGAATGAGCAGTTCTTC.

Note on this clone: The same CDR3 can be traced to other DNA sequences in this sample. The chain is built from TRBV5-1 and TRBJ2-3, with a possible D match to TRBD2 (5 bases). CDR1 and CDR2 from the germline V gene are SGHRS and YFSETQ. This CDR3 has 14 residues. The V end lost 0 bases, the J end lost 1 base, and 6 bases lay between the germline ends. The CDR3 nucleotides are TGCGCCAGCAGCTTGGATAGCGGCACAGATACGCAGTATTTT. This encodes CASSLDSGTDTQYF. Complete variable domain (other parts from reference TRBV5-1 and TRBJ2-3): KAGVTQTPRYLIKTRGQQVTLSCSPISGHRSVSWYQQTPGQGLQFLFEYFSETQRNKGNFPGRFSGRQFSNSRSEMNVSTLELGDSALYLCASSLDSGTDTQYFGPGTRLTVL.

In its sample, this clone was seen once. V gene TRBV5-1 combines with J gene TRBJ2-1; the D gene is possibly TRBD2 (6 bases). Germline V gene lookup returns CDR1 SGHRS and CDR2 YFSETQ. This CDR3 comprises 15 residues. The V and J ends lost 4 bases and 8 bases respectively, with 19 bases between them. This CDR3 is CASSSGWARGDEQFF. CDR3 nucleotides: TGCGCCAGCAGCAGCGGGTGGGCCCGAGGGGATGAGCAGTTCTTC.

The chain combines TRBV11-3 with TRBJ2-3; perhaps TRBD2 as D (6 bases). Germline CDR1 and CDR2: SGHNT and YENEEA. CDR3 size: 15 residues. Trimming shortened V by 5 bases and J by 5 bases, and 17 bases separated the two germline ends. Here the CDR3 reads CASSRFGGAGDTQYF. The CDR3 DNA follows: TGTGCCAGCAGCCGGTTCGGAGGGGCTGGAGATACGCAGTATTTT.

The chain recombines TRBV27 with TRBJ1-4; D unclear. Trimming took off 6 bases at V and 0 bases at J, with 14 bases between the two ends. The CDR3 has 16 amino acids. From germline, CDR1 is MNHEY and CDR2 SMNVEV (reference sequence). This chain's CDR3 is CASRSQTLATNEKLFF. The CDR3, as DNA: TGTGCCAGCAGGTCTCAGACCCTTGCAACTAATGAAAAACTGTTTTTT.

This clone was seen a few times. The sample carries other DNA sequences with the same CDR3. The chain joins TRBV19 to TRBJ2-1, with 8 bases matching TRBD2. Germline loops: CDR1 LNHDA, CDR2 SQIVND (reference sequence). V lost 1 base and J lost 5; bases outside the gene matches: 7. The CDR3 is made up of 16 amino acids. Here the CDR3 reads CASSIVGSGRDNEQFF. CDR3 DNA sequence: TGTGCCAGTAGTATAGTCGGGAGCGGGAGAGACAATGAGCAGTTCTTC.

The rearrangement joins TRBV4-3 to TRBJ1-2, with a possible D match to TRBD1 (5 bases). Germline CDR1 is LGHNA and CDR2 is YSLEER. V lost 4 bases to trimming and J lost 1 base, with 13 bases between them. This CDR3 is 15 amino acids long. The CDR3: CASSPDPGFNYGYTF. As DNA, the CDR3 is TGCGCCAGCAGCCCGGACCCAGGGTTTAACTATGGCTACACCTTC.

This chain joins TRBV19 and TRBJ1-1; weak D call: TRBD1 (6 bases). CDR3 length: 14 residues. CDR1 is LNHDA, CDR2 SQIVND, per germline (reference sequence). Trimming shortened V by 4 bases and J by 3 bases, and 12 bases separated the two germline ends. CDR3 bases: TGTGCCAGTAGTAATCAGGGGTCGTACACTGAAGCTTTCTTT. Amino acids: CASSNQGSYTEAFF.

The chain has TRBV5-1 and TRBJ2-2; TRBD2 matches 9 bases. The CDR3 is made up of 16 amino acids. CDR1 is SGHRS, CDR2 YFSETQ, per germline. V gave up 1 base and J gave up 4 bases; unmatched junction bases: 5. The CDR3 region is CASSLILAGSTGELFF. The CDR3 DNA reads as TGCGCCAGCAGCTTGATCCTAGCGGGGAGCACCGGGGAGCTGTTTTTT.

The table lists this clone with a count of one. V usage is TRBV18 and J usage is TRBJ2-7, with D maybe TRBD1 (5 bases). The germline V gene has CDR1 KGHSH and CDR2 LQKENI. Trimming left V 8 bases short and J 3 bases short, with 17 bases between. This CDR3 region has 14 residues. The CDR3 region is CASTSPFTGYEQYF. CDR3 sequence (DNA): TGTGCCAGCACATCTCCCTTTACAGGCTACGAGCAGTACTTC.

The CDR3 nucleotides read TGTGCCAGCTCACCGGACAGCTCCTACGAGCAGTACTTC. It is translated as CASSPDSSYEQYF. This chain joins TRBV18 and TRBJ2-7, with D perhaps matching TRBD1 (6 bases). The CDR3 has 13 amino acids. CDR1 KGHSH and CDR2 LQKENI come from the germline V gene. The V gene lost 3 bases and the J gene lost 0 bases, with 6 bases spanning the gap.

The chain couples TRBV9 to TRBJ1-2; TRBD1 agrees at 9 bases. The CDR3 sequence is 14 residues long. Germline V gene sequence: CDR1 SGDLS, CDR2 YYNGEE. Trimming removed 3 bases from V and 5 bases from J; junction bases left unmatched: 5. CDR3 sequence (DNA): TGTGCCAGCAGCGCGGACAGGGGAGGGTATGGCTACACCTTC. Amino acid sequence: CASSADRGGYGYTF.

V and J are TRBV9 and TRBJ2-2; 15 bases agree with TRBD2. Germline V CDR1 and CDR2: SGDLS, YYNGEE. The CDR3 extends over 18 amino acids. J was trimmed by 4 bases and V by 5 bases; bases with no gene match: 9. CDR3 in DNA: TGTGCCAGCAGTTCCGGACTAGCGGGAGGGCCGGGCACCGGGGAGCTGTTTTTT. Translation gives CASSSGLAGGPGTGELFF.

The chain carries TRBV12-5 and TRBJ1-5; D is unclear. The CDR3 has 13 residues. Germline-derived CDR1 and CDR2 are LGHNT and FRNRAP. V was shortened by 5 bases and J by 9 bases, with 14 bases between the two germline ends. The CDR3 nucleotides read TGTGCTAGTGGTACGTCTCTCGCAACGCCCCAGCATTTT. This sequence encodes CASGTSLATPQHF.

The chain recombines TRBV7-2 with TRBJ2-7; maybe TRBD1 (5 bases). Germline assignment: CDR1 SGHTA and CDR2 FQGNSA. V dropped 2 bases and J dropped 2 bases, with 10 bases sitting between them. This CDR3 is 14 amino acids long. CDR3 in amino acids: CASSLRQGPYEQYF. Here the CDR3 DNA reads TGTGCCAGCAGCTTACGCCAGGGCCCCTACGAGCAGTACTTC. Using reference TRBV7-2 and TRBJ2-7 for the parts outside the CDR3, the full variable domain is GAGVSQSPSNKVTEKGKDVELRCDPISGHTALYWYRQSLGQGLEFLIYFQGNSAPDKSGLPSDRFSAERTGGSVSTLTIQRTQQEDSAVYLCASSLRQGPYEQYFGPGTRLTVT.

The chain recombines TRBV18 with TRBJ2-7, with 7 bases lining up with TRBD1. CDR1 KGHSH and CDR2 LQKENI come from the germline V gene. The trim removed 4 bases at V and 4 bases at J, leaving 7 bases unmatched. There are 14 residues in the CDR3. The CDR3 here is CASSQRQGFYEQYF. The CDR3 nucleotides read TGTGCCAGCTCACAACGACAGGGATTTTACGAGCAGTACTTC.

V gene TRBV28 combines with J gene TRBJ1-1; 8 nucleotides line up with TRBD1. From germline, CDR1 is MDHEN and CDR2 SYDVKM. Germline trimming cut 6 bases from V and 0 bases from J; bases unmatched to any gene: 6. This CDR3 region has 15 residues. CDR3 residues: CASRTRDRMNTEAFF. DNA for the CDR3: TGTGCCAGCAGGACGAGGGACAGGATGAACACTGAAGCTTTCTTT. Looking up the rest from reference TRBV28 and TRBJ1-1 gives the full variable domain: DVKVTQSSRYLVKRTGEKVFLECVQDMDHENMFWYRQDPGLGLRLIYFSYDVKMKEKGDIPEGYSVSREKKERFSLILESASTNQTSMYLCASRTRDRMNTEAFFGQGTRLTVV.

CDR3 residues: CASSYRVGGDMNTEAFF. CDR3 in DNA: TGTGCCAGCAGCTACCGGGTTGGGGGCGACATGAACACTGAAGCTTTCTTT. The gene calls are TRBV11-2 and TRBJ1-1, with a weak D call TRBD1 (6 bases). Germline V lookup: CDR1 SGHAT, CDR2 FQNNGV. V lost 4 bases to trimming and J lost 0 bases, with 18 bases between them. This CDR3 comprises 17 residues.

The chain is built from TRBV20-1 and TRBJ2-3, with D hard to call. Trimming shortened V by 2 bases and J by 5 bases, and 5 bases separated the two germline ends. This CDR3 is 11 amino acids long. Germline V gene lookup returns CDR1 DFQATT and CDR2 SNEGSKA (reference sequence). The CDR3 is CSARPQDTQYF. The CDR3 nucleotides are TGCAGTGCTAGACCTCAAGATACGCAGTATTTT.